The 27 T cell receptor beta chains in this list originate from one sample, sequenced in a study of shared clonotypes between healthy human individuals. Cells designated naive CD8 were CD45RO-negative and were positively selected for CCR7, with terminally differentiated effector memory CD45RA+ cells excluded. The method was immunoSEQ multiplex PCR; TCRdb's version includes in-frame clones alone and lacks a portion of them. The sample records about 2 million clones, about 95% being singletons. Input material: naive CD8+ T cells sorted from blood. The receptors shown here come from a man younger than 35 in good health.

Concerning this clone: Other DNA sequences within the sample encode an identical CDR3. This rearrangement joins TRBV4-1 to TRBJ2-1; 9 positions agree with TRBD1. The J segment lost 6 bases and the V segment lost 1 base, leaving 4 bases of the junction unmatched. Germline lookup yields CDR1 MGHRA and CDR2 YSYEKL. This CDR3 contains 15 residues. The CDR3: CASSQAGTGSNEQFF. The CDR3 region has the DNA TGCGCCAGCAGCCAAGCTGGGACAGGGAGCAATGAGCAGTTCTTC.

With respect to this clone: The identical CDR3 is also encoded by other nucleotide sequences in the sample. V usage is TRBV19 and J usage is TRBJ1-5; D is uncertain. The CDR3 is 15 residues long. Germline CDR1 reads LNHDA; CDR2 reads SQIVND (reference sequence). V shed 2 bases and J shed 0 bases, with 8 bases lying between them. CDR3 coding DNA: TGTGCCAGTAGTATAACAGAGTATAGCAATCAGCCCCAGCATTTT. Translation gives CASSITEYSNQPQHF.

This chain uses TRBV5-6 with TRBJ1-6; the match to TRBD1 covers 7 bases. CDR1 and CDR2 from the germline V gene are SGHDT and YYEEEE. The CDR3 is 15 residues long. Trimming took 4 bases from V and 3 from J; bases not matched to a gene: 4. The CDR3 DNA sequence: TGTGCCAGCAGCCAAGACAGGGACTATAATTCACCCCTCCACTTT. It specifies CASSQDRDYNSPLHF.

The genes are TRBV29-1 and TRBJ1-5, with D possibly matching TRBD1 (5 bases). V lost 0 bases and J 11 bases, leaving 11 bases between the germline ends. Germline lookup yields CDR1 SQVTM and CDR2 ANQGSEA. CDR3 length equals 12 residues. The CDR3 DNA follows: TGCAGCGTTGAAGATTGGACAACGGCCCAGCATTTT. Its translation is CSVEDWTTAQHF.

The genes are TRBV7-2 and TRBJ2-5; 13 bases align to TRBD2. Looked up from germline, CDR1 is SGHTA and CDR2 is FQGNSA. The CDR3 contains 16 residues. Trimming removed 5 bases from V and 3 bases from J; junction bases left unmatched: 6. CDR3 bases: TGTGCCAGCAGCCAGAGTACTAGCGGGAGGGAAGAGACCCAGTACTTC. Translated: CASSQSTSGREETQYF.

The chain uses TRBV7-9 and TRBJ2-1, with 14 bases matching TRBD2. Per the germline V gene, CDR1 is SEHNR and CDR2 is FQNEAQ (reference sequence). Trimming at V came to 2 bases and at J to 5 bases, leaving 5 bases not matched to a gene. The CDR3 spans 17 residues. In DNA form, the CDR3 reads TGTGCCAGCAGCTTATCGGGACTAGCGGGGGTTCACAATGAGCAGTTCTTC. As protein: CASSLSGLAGVHNEQFF.

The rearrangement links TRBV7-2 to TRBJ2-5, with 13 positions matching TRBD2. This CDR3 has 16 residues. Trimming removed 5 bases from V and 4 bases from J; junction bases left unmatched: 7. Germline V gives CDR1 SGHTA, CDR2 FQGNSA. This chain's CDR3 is CASSQLGLAGRETQYF. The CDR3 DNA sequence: TGTGCCAGCAGCCAGTTGGGACTAGCGGGGCGAGAGACCCAGTACTTC.

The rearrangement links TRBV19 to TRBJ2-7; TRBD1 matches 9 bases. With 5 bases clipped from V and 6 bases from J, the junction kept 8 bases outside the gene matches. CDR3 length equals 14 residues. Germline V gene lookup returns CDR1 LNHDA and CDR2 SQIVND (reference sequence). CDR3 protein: CASSADRDRAEQYF. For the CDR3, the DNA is TGTGCCAGTAGTGCAGACCGGGACAGGGCCGAGCAGTACTTC.

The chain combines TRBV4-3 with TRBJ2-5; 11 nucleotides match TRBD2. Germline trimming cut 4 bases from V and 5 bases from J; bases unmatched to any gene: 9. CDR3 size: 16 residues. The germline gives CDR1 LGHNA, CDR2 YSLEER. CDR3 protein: CASSLLLAGGLETQYF. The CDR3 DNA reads TGCGCCAGCAGCCTTCTATTAGCGGGAGGGTTGGAGACCCAGTACTTC.

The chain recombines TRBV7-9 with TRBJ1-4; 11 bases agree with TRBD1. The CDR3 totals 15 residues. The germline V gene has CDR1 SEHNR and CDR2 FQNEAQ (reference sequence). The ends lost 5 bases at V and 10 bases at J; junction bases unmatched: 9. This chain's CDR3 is CASSRPGQGGVKLFF. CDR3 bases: TGTGCCAGCAGCAGGCCGGGACAGGGGGGAGTAAAACTGTTTTTT.

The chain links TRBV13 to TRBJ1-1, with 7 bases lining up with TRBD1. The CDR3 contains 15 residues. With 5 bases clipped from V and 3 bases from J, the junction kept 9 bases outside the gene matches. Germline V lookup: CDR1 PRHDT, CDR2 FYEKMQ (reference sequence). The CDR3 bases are TGTGCCAGCAGCCTAACAGGGGAGGAGGACACTGAAGCTTTCTTT. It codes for CASSLTGEEDTEAFF. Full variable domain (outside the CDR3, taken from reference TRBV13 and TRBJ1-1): AAGVIQSPRHLIKEKRETATLKCYPIPRHDTVYWYQQGPGQDPQFLISFYEKMQSDKGSIPDRFSAQQFSDYHSELNMSSLELGDSALYFCASSLTGEEDTEAFFGQGTRLTVV.

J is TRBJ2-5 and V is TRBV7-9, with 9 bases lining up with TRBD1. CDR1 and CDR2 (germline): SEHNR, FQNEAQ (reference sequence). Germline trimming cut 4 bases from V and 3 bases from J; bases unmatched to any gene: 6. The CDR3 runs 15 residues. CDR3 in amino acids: CASSSGDRGEETQYF. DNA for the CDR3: TGTGCCAGCAGCTCCGGCGACAGGGGGGAAGAGACCCAGTACTTC.

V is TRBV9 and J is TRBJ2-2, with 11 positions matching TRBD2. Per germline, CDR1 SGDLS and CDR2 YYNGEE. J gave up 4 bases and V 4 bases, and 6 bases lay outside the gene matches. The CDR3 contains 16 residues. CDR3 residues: CASSPGLAGFTGELFF. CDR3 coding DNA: TGTGCCAGCAGCCCCGGACTAGCGGGCTTCACCGGGGAGCTGTTTTTT.

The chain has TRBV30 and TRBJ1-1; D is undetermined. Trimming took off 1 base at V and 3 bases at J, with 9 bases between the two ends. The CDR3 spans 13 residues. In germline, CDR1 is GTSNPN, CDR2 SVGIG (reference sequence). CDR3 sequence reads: CAWSADGDTEAFF. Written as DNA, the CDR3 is TGTGCCTGGAGTGCGGACGGGGACACTGAAGCTTTCTTT.

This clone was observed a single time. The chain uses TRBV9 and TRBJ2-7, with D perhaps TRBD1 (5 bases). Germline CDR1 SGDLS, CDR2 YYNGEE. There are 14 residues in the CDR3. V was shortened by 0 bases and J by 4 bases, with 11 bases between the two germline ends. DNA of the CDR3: TGTGCCAGCAGCGTAGGGATCCAGGGATACGAGCAGTACTTC. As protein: CASSVGIQGYEQYF.

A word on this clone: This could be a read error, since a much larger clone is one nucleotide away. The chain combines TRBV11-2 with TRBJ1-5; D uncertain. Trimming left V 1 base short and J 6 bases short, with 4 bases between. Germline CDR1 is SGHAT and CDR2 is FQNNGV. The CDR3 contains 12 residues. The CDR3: CASSLGSQPQHF. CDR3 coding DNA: TGTGCCAGCAGCTTAGGCAGTCAGCCCCAGCATTTT.

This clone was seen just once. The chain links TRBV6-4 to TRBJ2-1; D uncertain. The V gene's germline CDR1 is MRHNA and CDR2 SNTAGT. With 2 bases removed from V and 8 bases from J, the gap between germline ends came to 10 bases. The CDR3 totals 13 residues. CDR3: CASSDTLWDEQFF. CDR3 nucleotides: TGTGCCAGCAGTGACACACTCTGGGATGAGCAGTTCTTC.

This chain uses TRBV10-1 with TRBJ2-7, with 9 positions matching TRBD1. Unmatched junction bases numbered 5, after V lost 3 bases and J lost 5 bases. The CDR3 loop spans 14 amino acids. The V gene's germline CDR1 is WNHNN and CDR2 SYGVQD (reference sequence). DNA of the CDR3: TGCGCCAGCAGTGAAGGGACAGGGAACCACGAGCAGTACTTC. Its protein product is CASSEGTGNHEQYF.

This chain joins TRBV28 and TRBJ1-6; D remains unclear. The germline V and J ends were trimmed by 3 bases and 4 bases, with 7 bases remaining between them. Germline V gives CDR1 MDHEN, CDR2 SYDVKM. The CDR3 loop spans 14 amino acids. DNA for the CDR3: TGTGCCAGCAGTTTTGGGGTGTATAATTCACCCCTCCACTTT. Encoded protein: CASSFGVYNSPLHF.

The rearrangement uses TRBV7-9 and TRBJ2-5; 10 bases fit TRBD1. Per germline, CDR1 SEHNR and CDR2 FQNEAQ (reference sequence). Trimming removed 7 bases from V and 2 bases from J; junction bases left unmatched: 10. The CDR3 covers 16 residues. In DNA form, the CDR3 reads TGTGCCAGCACCTTCGGACAGGGGGTTGGACAAGAGACCCAGTACTTC. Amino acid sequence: CASTFGQGVGQETQYF.

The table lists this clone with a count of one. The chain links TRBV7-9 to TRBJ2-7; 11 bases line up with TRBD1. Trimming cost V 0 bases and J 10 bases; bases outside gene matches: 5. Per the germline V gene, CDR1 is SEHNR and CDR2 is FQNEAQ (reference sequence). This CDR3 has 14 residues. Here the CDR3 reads CASSLAGTGGAQYF. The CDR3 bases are TGTGCCAGCAGCTTAGCCGGGACAGGGGGGGCTCAGTACTTC.

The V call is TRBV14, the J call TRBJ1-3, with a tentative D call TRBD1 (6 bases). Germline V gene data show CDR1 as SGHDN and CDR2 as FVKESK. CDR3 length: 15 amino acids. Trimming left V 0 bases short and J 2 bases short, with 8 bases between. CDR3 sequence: CASSQDGTTGNTIYF. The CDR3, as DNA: TGTGCCAGCAGCCAAGACGGGACAACTGGAAACACCATATATTTT.

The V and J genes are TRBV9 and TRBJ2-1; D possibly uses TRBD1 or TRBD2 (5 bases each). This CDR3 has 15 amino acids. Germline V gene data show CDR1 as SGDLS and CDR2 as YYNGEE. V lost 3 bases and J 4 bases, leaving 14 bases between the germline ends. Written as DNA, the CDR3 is TGTGCCAGCAGCGAACCGGGACCCTCATACAATGAGCAGTTCTTC. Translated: CASSEPGPSYNEQFF.

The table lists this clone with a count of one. CDR3 in DNA: TGTGCCAGCAGCTTAGATACAGCGGGGGTGGCAGGTACGCAGTATTTT. Protein sequence: CASSLDTAGVAGTQYF. The chain couples TRBV11-2 to TRBJ2-3, with TRBD2 matching 8 bases. Trimming at V came to 0 bases and at J to 8 bases, leaving 10 bases not matched to a gene. Germline V gene sequence: CDR1 SGHAT, CDR2 FQNNGV. The CDR3 is 16 residues long. Using reference TRBV11-2 and TRBJ2-3 for the parts outside the CDR3, the full variable domain is EAGVAQSPRYKIIEKRQSVAFWCNPISGHATLYWYQQILGQGPKLLIQFQNNGVVDDSQLPKDRFSAERLKGVDSTLKIQPAKLEDSAVYLCASSLDTAGVAGTQYFGPGTRLTVL.

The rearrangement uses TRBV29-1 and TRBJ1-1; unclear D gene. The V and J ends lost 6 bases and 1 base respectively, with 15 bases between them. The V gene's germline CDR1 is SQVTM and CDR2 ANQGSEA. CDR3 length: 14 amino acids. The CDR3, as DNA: TGCAGCGTGGGAGGCAGGCCTGGGAACACTGAAGCTTTCTTT. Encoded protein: CSVGGRPGNTEAFF.

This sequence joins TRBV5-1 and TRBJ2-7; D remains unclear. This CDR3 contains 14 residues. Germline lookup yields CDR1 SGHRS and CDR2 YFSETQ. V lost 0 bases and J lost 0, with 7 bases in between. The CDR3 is CASSLARNSYEQYF. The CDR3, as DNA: TGCGCCAGCAGCTTGGCCCGAAACTCCTACGAGCAGTACTTC.

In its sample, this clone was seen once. CDR3 bases: TGTGCCAGCAGCGTAGCCAGCGGGGGACTGGATGAGCAGTTCTTC. Its protein product is CASSVASGGLDEQFF. The V gene is TRBV9, the J gene TRBJ2-1; 8 positions agree with TRBD2. Germline values: CDR1 SGDLS, CDR2 YYNGEE. This CDR3 has 15 amino acids. The trim removed 0 bases at V and 8 bases at J, leaving 7 bases unmatched.